The rows below give T cell receptor beta chains drawn from one sample of a study of cytomegalovirus exposure and HLA in healthy donors. The protocol was immunoSEQ multiplex PCR, while the TCRdb copy is restricted to in-frame clones and leaves out a portion. The sample lists about 180,000 clones, 80% occurring once. Sequencing input: PBMCs. The origin of the receptors is a girl aged 5-17 years in good health and CMV-seropositive. The CDR3 runs from the conserved cysteine through the conserved F or W. D genes are given only for firm matches. The size of a clone is reported for some rows only, either as once, few or many, or as a class for expanded clones.

V gene	D gene	clone size	J gene	CDR3 DNA	CDR3 protein
TRBV7-9	.	.	TRBJ1-1	TGTGCCAGCAGCCCAATATTGGGACTTATGGGCACTGAAGCTTTCTTT	CASSPILGLMGTEAFF
TRBV15	.	few	TRBJ2-1	TGTGCCGTCCTATCGGGGAGCTCCTACAATGAGCAGTTCTTC	CAVLSGSSYNEQFF
TRBV19	.	.	TRBJ2-7	TGTGCCAGTAGTATGCGGCAGGGTTTAGGCTACGAGCAGTACTTC	CASSMRQGLGYEQYF
TRBV18	TRBD2	.	TRBJ2-2	TGTGCCAGCTCACCAGGGACTAGCGGTCCCACCGGGGAGCTGTTTTTT	CASSPGTSGPTGELFF
TRBV6-1	TRBD1	.	TRBJ2-5	TGTGCCAGCAGTACCCTGGGGACAGCCGGGACCCAGTACTTC	CASSTLGTAGTQYF
TRBV29-1	.	.	TRBJ1-2	TGCAGCGTTGTGCCGCGACTACAGGGAAAGGGGAGTGGCTACACCTTC	CSVVPRLQGKGSGYTF
TRBV6-1	TRBD1	.	TRBJ1-1	TGTGCCAGCAGTGAATTACAGGGGTGGACTGAAGCTTTCTTT	CASSELQGWTEAFF
TRBV11-1	TRBD1	.	TRBJ1-1	TGTGCCAGCAGCAACAGGGGAATAATCGCTGAAGCTTTCTTT	CASSNRGIIAEAFF
TRBV4-1	.	few	TRBJ2-2	TGCGCCAGCAGCCAAGATCCGGCAGGTCGGTCGGAGCTGTTTTTT	CASSQDPAGRSELFF
TRBV5-4	TRBD2	few	TRBJ2-5	TGTGCCAGCAGCTGGGGGGGGGTTCAAGAGACCCAGTACTTC	CASSWGGVQETQYF
TRBV29-1	TRBD2	few	TRBJ2-1	TGCAGCGCTCTTTGGGGTTTGACTAGCGGGGAGCGGTTCTTC	CSALWGLTSGERFF
TRBV30	.	once	TRBJ2-7	TGTGCCTGGAGTAGGGGCTCCTACGAGGAGTACTTC	CAWSRGSYEEYF